A selection of T cell receptor beta chains follows, all from one sample in a study of post-analysis software for immune sequencing data. Via MiXCR, TCRdb re-called the PCR reads, giving one row per CDR3 protein. The sample holds 750,000 to 900,000 distinct CDR3 sequences, just over 45% seen once. Sample: blood. The receptors were gathered from a girl aged 10 to 17 with multiple sclerosis. CDR3s include the opening cysteine and the closing phenylalanine or tryptophan. D genes are given only for firm matches. A clone size is listed for some rows: how often the clone was seen (once, few, many), or a class if it is expanded.

d_gene: TRBD1
v_gene: TRBV20-1
abundance: few
j_gene: TRBJ2-5
CDR3aa: CSAQGQGKETQYF
CDR3nt: TGCAGTGCGCAGGGACAGGGAAAAGAGACCCAGTACTTC

d_gene: .
v_gene: TRBV6-5
abundance: .
j_gene: TRBJ1-2
CDR3aa: CASSLYEGRYGYTF
CDR3nt: TGTGCCAGCAGCCTTTACGAGGGTCGCTATGGCTACACCTTC

d_gene: TRBD2
v_gene: TRBV20-1
abundance: .
j_gene: TRBJ2-6
CDR3aa: CSASRLAGATSGANVLTF
CDR3nt: TGCAGTGCTAGTCGGCTAGCGGGAGCCACTTCTGGGGCCAACGTCCTGACTTTC

d_gene: .
v_gene: TRBV20-1
abundance: .
j_gene: TRBJ2-1
CDR3aa: CSATESSYNEQFF
CDR3nt: TGCAGTGCAACCGAGAGCTCCTACAATGAGCAGTTCTTC

d_gene: .
v_gene: TRBV4-1
abundance: .
j_gene: TRBJ2-1
CDR3aa: CASSQDLAGVYNEQFF
CDR3nt: TGCGCCAGCAGCCAAGATCTAGCTGGCGTCTACAATGAGCAGTTCTTC

d_gene: .
v_gene: TRBV5-6
abundance: .
j_gene: TRBJ2-1
CDR3aa: CASADPPGLYNEQFF
CDR3nt: TGTGCCAGCGCTGACCCCCCGGGGCTCTACAATGAGCAGTTCTTC

d_gene: TRBD1
v_gene: TRBV3-1
abundance: .
j_gene: TRBJ2-6
CDR3aa: CASSRWTGTYSGANVLTF
CDR3nt: TGTGCCAGCAGCAGGTGGACAGGGACTTACTCTGGGGCCAACGTCCTGACTTTC

d_gene: .
v_gene: TRBV20-1
abundance: .
j_gene: TRBJ2-3
CDR3aa: CSASEGADTQYF
CDR3nt: TGCAGTGCTAGCGAAGGAGCCGATACGCAGTATTTT

d_gene: TRBD1
v_gene: TRBV20-1
abundance: .
j_gene: TRBJ1-5
CDR3aa: CSATRGSNQPQHF
CDR3nt: TGCAGTGCAACCAGGGGGTCCAATCAGCCCCAGCATTTT

d_gene: .
v_gene: TRBV18
abundance: .
j_gene: TRBJ1-6
CDR3aa: CASSPGGVHNSPLHF
CDR3nt: TGTGCCAGCTCACCCGGAGGGGTCCATAATTCACCCCTCCACTTT

d_gene: .
v_gene: TRBV12-3/TRBV12-4
abundance: .
j_gene: TRBJ2-5
CDR3aa: CASSFWSGHTQETQYF
CDR3nt: TGTGCCAGCAGTTTCTGGTCGGGACACACCCAAGAGACCCAGTACTTC

d_gene: TRBD2
v_gene: TRBV29-1
abundance: few
j_gene: TRBJ2-1
CDR3aa: CSVEGLAEGNEQFF
CDR3nt: TGCAGCGTAGAAGGACTAGCGGAGGGCAATGAGCAGTTCTTC

d_gene: TRBD1
v_gene: TRBV12-3/TRBV12-4
abundance: few
j_gene: TRBJ2-7
CDR3aa: CASSPRGQGADEQYF
CDR3nt: TGTGCCAGCAGTCCACGAGGACAGGGGGCCGACGAGCAGTACTTC

d_gene: .
v_gene: TRBV5-5
abundance: once
j_gene: TRBJ2-4
CDR3aa: CVSSPDSGVKNIQYF
CDR3nt: TGTGTCAGCAGCCCAGACTCCGGGGTTAAAAACATTCAGTACTTC

d_gene: .
v_gene: TRBV7-8
abundance: .
j_gene: TRBJ2-7
CDR3aa: CASSMDTQYF
CDR3nt: TGTGCCAGCAGCATGGATACGCAGTACTTC

d_gene: .
v_gene: TRBV7-9
abundance: .
j_gene: TRBJ2-5
CDR3aa: CASSPPREAGRVEDQETQYF
CDR3nt: TGTGCCAGCAGCCCACCTCGTGAGGCGGGGCGGGTGGAGGACCAAGAGACCCAGTACTTC

d_gene: .
v_gene: TRBV29-1
abundance: many
j_gene: TRBJ1-1
CDR3aa: CSGGGANTEAFF
CDR3nt: TGCAGTGGGGGAGGGGCGAACACTGAAGCTTTCTTT

d_gene: .
v_gene: TRBV20-1
abundance: .
j_gene: TRBJ1-2
CDR3aa: CSAKRSGRTSGYTF
CDR3nt: TGCAGTGCTAAGCGTTCGGGTAGGACATCTGGCTACACCTTC

d_gene: .
v_gene: TRBV5-5
abundance: .
j_gene: TRBJ1-6
CDR3aa: CASSLVEGSSPLHF
CDR3nt: TGTGCCAGCAGCTTGGTCGAGGGCAGTTCACCCCTCCACTTT

d_gene: TRBD2
v_gene: TRBV20-1
abundance: few
j_gene: TRBJ2-7
CDR3aa: CSARTSGSSEQYF
CDR3nt: TGCAGTGCCAGGACTAGCGGGAGTAGTGAGCAGTACTTC

d_gene: TRBD2
v_gene: TRBV13
abundance: .
j_gene: TRBJ2-5
CDR3aa: CASSLGGTNQETQYF
CDR3nt: TGTGCCAGCAGCTTGGGGGGGACCAACCAAGAGACCCAGTACTTC

d_gene: .
v_gene: TRBV27
abundance: .
j_gene: TRBJ2-2
CDR3aa: CASSLLGSTGELFF
CDR3nt: TGTGCCAGCAGTTTATTGGGTAGCACCGGGGAGCTGTTTTTT

d_gene: .
v_gene: TRBV7-9
abundance: .
j_gene: TRBJ2-1
CDR3aa: CASALVADNEQFF
CDR3nt: TGTGCCAGCGCCCTTGTCGCGGACAATGAGCAGTTCTTC

d_gene: TRBD1
v_gene: TRBV6-5
abundance: .
j_gene: TRBJ1-4
CDR3aa: CASSYAGGTFEKLFF
CDR3nt: TGTGCCAGCAGTTATGCAGGGGGGACGTTTGAAAAACTGTTTTTT